These T cell receptor beta chains were read from a single sample in a study of CD8+CD57+ T cells in acquired aplastic anemia. TCRdb independently ran MiXCR on the reads; one entry per CDR3 protein. In the table there are about 180,000 distinct CDR3 sequences, nearly 50% of which are singletons. Sequenced sample: sorted CD4+, CD8+, or CD8+CD57+ T cells (not recorded which) from PBMCs. The receptors shown here come from a human donor with aplastic anemia. Each CDR3 is given with its conserved first and last residue. The D gene is left open where the match is weak. The size field is filled for only some rows; it gives once, few, many or a size class.

CDR3 length	clone size	J gene	D gene	V gene	CDR3 protein	CDR3 DNA
16	many	TRBJ2-1	TRBD2	TRBV19	CASSMREGRRGHEQFF	TGTGCCAGTAGTATGAGGGAGGGCAGGAGGGGACATGAGCAGTTCTTC
15	many	TRBJ1-5	NA	TRBV20-1	CSARDKGGYNQPQHF	TGCAGTGCTAGAGATAAAGGCGGATACAATCAGCCCCAGCATTTT
14	NA	TRBJ2-5	NA	TRBV2	CASSVAGAQETQYF	TGTGCCAGCAGTGTGGCGGGGGCCCAGGAGACCCAGTACTTC
15	once	TRBJ1-5	NA	TRBV2	CASSEGRRGSQPQHF	TGTGCCAGCAGTGAAGGGCGGCGGGGGAGCCAGCCCCAGCATTTT
14	NA	TRBJ2-7	NA	TRBV7-6	CASSPLDGSYEQYF	TGTGCCAGCAGCCCTCTGGACGGCTCCTACGAGCAGTACTTC
15	NA	TRBJ1-2	TRBD1	TRBV24-1	CATSDPGQSLYGYTF	TGTGCCACCAGTGATCCGGGACAGAGCCTCTATGGCTACACCTTC
16	NA	TRBJ2-5	TRBD2	TRBV7-8	CASSSSGGAISETQYF	TGTGCCAGCAGCTCTAGCGGGGGGGCGATTTCGGAGACCCAGTACTTC
15	NA	TRBJ1-1	NA	TRBV4-1	CASSQGGRMNTEAFF	TGCGCCAGCAGCCAAGGGGGTAGGATGAACACTGAAGCTTTCTTT
13	once	TRBJ2-7	NA	TRBV29-1	CSVEDSNPYEQYF	TGCAGCGTTGAGGACAGCAACCCCTACGAGCAGTACTTC
12	NA	TRBJ1-1	NA	TRBV20-1	CSARVVGMRAFF	TGCAGTGCTAGAGTTGTGGGAATGCGGGCTTTCTTT
15	NA	TRBJ2-7	NA	TRBV7-9	CASSRSSGNSYEQYF	TGTGCCAGCAGCCGATCATCCGGGAACTCCTACGAGCAGTACTTC
17	many	TRBJ2-4	NA	TRBV19	CASSQGTHTISKNIQYF	TGTGCCAGTAGTCAGGGGACTCATACTATATCCAAAAACATTCAGTACTTC
13	NA	TRBJ2-7	NA	TRBV20-1	CSARASVNYEQYF	TGCAGTGCTAGGGCTAGCGTTAACTACGAGCAGTACTTC
13	many	TRBJ2-7	NA	TRBV3-1	CASSRDLTYEQYF	TGTGCCAGCAGCCGGGACTTGACCTACGAGCAGTACTTC
14	NA	TRBJ2-5	NA	TRBV20-1	CSAKGQGERETQYF	TGCAGTGCTAAAGGGCAGGGTGAGCGAGAGACCCAGTACTTC
14	NA	TRBJ1-6	NA	TRBV25-1	CASSLAGANSPLHF	TGTGCCAGCAGCTTGGCAGGGGCAAATTCACCCCTCCACTTT
15	NA	TRBJ2-2	TRBD1	TRBV2	CASRETGGRTGELFF	TGTGCCAGCAGGGAGACAGGGGGCAGAACCGGGGAGCTGTTTTTT
12	NA	TRBJ2-5	NA	TRBV2	CASSGTSGEQYF	TGTGCCAGCAGCGGGACCTCGGGAGAGCAGTACTTC
15	NA	TRBJ1-1	NA	TRBV20-1	CSASPGALRNTEAFF	TGCAGTGCTAGCCCCGGAGCCCTGCGGAACACTGAAGCTTTCTTT
14	many	TRBJ1-1	NA	TRBV19	CASSISMEGQKAFF	TGTGCCAGTAGTATAAGCATGGAGGGACAAAAAGCTTTCTTT
15	many	TRBJ2-2	NA	TRBV5-5	CASSLSRERTGELFF	TGTGCCAGCAGCCTGAGCAGGGAGCGGACCGGGGAGCTGTTTTTT
13	NA	TRBJ2-5	NA	TRBV20-1	CSARGGGWETQYF	TGCAGTGCTAGAGGAGGCGGGTGGGAGACCCAGTACTTC
12	NA	TRBJ2-5	NA	TRBV3-1	CASSQRGKTQYF	TGTGCCAGCAGCCAAAGGGGTAAGACCCAGTACTTC
14	NA	TRBJ2-7	NA	TRBV25-1	CASSEIRDNYEQYF	TGTGCTAGCAGTGAAATAAGGGACAACTACGAGCAGTACTTC
18	NA	TRBJ1-1	TRBD1	TRBV20-1	CSARGSTGTGGGGNEAFF	TGCAGTGCTAGAGGGTCCACCGGGACAGGGGGTGGTGGTAATGAAGCTTTCTTT
15	few	TRBJ2-7	NA	TRBV19	CASSRTTGGANEQYF	TGTGCCAGTAGTAGGACGACAGGTGGAGCAAACGAGCAGTACTTC
16	many	TRBJ1-2	TRBD1	TRBV12-3/TRBV12-4	CASSHRGGGGNYGYTF	TGTGCCAGCAGCCACAGGGGCGGTGGGGGAAACTATGGCTACACCTTC
13	NA	TRBJ1-2	TRBD1	TRBV29-1	CSVPGTDPHGYTF	TGCAGCGTTCCCGGGACAGATCCTCATGGCTACACCTTC
14	many	TRBJ1-6	NA	TRBV6-1	CASSEGGHNSPLHF	TGTGCCAGCAGTGAAGGCGGGCATAATTCACCCCTCCACTTT
18	few	TRBJ1-6	NA	TRBV5-1	CASSLEPLNPGNNSPLHF	TGCGCCAGCAGCTTGGAGCCTCTTAACCCAGGAAATAATTCACCCCTCCACTTT
13	NA	TRBJ1-2	NA	TRBV11-2	CSSSLPVVSGYTF	TGTTCCAGCAGTCTACCGGTGGTCTCTGGCTACACCTTC
13	NA	TRBJ2-7	TRBD2	TRBV29-1	CSATRGGGVEQYF	TGCAGCGCTACCCGTGGTGGGGGGGTCGAGCAGTACTTC